Listed below are T cell receptor beta chains from one sample, sequenced in a study of molecular identifiers for immune sequencing clone quantification. MiXCR was run by TCRdb on the PCR reads, yielding one entry per CDR3 protein. Of about 640,000 distinct CDR3 sequences listed, 20% were seen once; the top ten hold around 0.9%. Sequenced input: naive CD8+ T cells from blood, with Jurkat cell RNA spiked in. These receptors originate from a human donor in good health. Some libraries in this study had Jurkat cell RNA spiked in. Both conserved end residues are part of each CDR3. Each record gives: D gene, V gene, clone size, J gene, CDR3 DNA, CDR3 protein. D genes are given only for firm matches. Clone size is not always given. Where it is, it says once, few, many or a class for expanded clones.

>.|TRBV19|many|TRBJ2-7
TGTGCCAGTAGTATCACCTACGGTATTGTCTTCGAGCAGTACTTC
CASSITYGIVFEQYF
>.|TRBV7-3|.|TRBJ2-7
TGTGCCAGCAGCTTACTTCTTAGCGGCCCCCAAAGCGAGCAGTACTTC
CASSLLLSGPQSEQYF
>TRBD1|TRBV5-5|.|TRBJ2-7
TGTGCCAGCAGCACCCCTACCGACAGGGAGCTCTACGAGCAGTACTTC
CASSTPTDRELYEQYF
>.|TRBV25-1|.|TRBJ2-3
TGTGCCAGCAGTGAACTTAGGCAGGGGTATTATACGCAGTATTTT
CASSELRQGYYTQYF
>TRBD1|TRBV7-6|.|TRBJ2-1
TGTGCCAGCAGCTTAGGCCAAGGGGGCATTCTCAATGAGCAGCTCTTC
CASSLGQGGILNEQLF
>.|TRBV7-9|many|TRBJ1-5
TGTGCCAGCAGCTCCTATTTCGGACAGAGCAATCAGCCCCAGCATTTT
CASSSYFGQSNQPQHF
>TRBD1|TRBV4-3|many|TRBJ2-7
TGCGCCAGCAGCCATGAAGAAGGGACAGCCTACGAGCAGTACTTC
CASSHEEGTAYEQYF
>.|TRBV7-8|many|TRBJ1-1
TGTGCCAGCAGCGAATACACTGGGGCGGGCGGCACTGAAGCTTTCTTT
CASSEYTGAGGTEAFF
>.|TRBV28|.|TRBJ1-2
TGTGCCAGCAGTGACCTGGTCGGGCCTGGCTACACCTTC
CASSDLVGPGYTF
>TRBD2|TRBV20-1|.|TRBJ2-7
TGCAGTGCTATTGGGCGGGGGGAATACGAGCAGTACTTC
CSAIGRGEYEQYF
>.|TRBV29-1|many|TRBJ2-3
TGCAGCGTTGTAGGGGGGGACGAGCAAGTAACAGATACGCAGTATTTT
CSVVGGDEQVTDTQYF
>.|TRBV7-6|many|TRBJ2-5
TGTGCCAGCAGCTTAGATTTTCGGACCCAAGAGACCCAGTACTTC
CASSLDFRTQETQYF
>.|TRBV4-3|many|TRBJ2-1
TGCGCCAGCAGCCAAGATCTAAAAAAGGCAGGAGTATCCTACAATGAGCAGTTCTTC
CASSQDLKKAGVSYNEQFF
>TRBD2|TRBV7-2|many|TRBJ2-7
TGTGCCAGCAGCTTAGCCTCGGGACTAGCCATCTACGAGCAGTACTTC
CASSLASGLAIYEQYF
>.|TRBV27|.|TRBJ2-7
TGTGCCAGCAGGTCGGGAGGACAGGGTCTAAAGTCCTACGAGCAGTACTTC
CASRSGGQGLKSYEQYF
>.|TRBV9|many|TRBJ1-1
TGTGCCAGCAGTGTCGGGGACATGAACACTGAAGCTTTCTTT
CASSVGDMNTEAFF
>TRBD2|TRBV13|few|TRBJ2-1
TGTGCCAGCAGCCCATTGAAAGAAGCGGGAGGTTACAATGAGCAGTTCTTC
CASSPLKEAGGYNEQFF
>.|TRBV3-1|many|TRBJ2-2
TGTGCCAGCAGCCAAGAGGCACTAGCCCCCGGGGAGCTGTTTTTT
CASSQEALAPGELFF
>.|TRBV12-3/TRBV12-4|few|TRBJ2-5
TGTGCCAGCTCGTCTAGCCGTGGGACCCAGTACTTC
CASSSSRGTQYF
>TRBD1|TRBV20-1|many|TRBJ2-7
TGCAGTGCTAGAGGATCCAGGGGGATCTACGAGCAGTACTTC
CSARGSRGIYEQYF
>TRBD2|TRBV20-1|few|TRBJ2-1
TGCAGTGCTTTAGCGGGGGACGCCTACAATGAGCAGTTCTTC
CSALAGDAYNEQFF
>.|TRBV28|.|TRBJ2-7
TGTGCCAGCAGTTTAGTATCTAGTCACGAGCAGTACTTC
CASSLVSSHEQYF
>.|TRBV12-3/TRBV12-4|many|TRBJ2-3
TGTGCCAGCAGTTTCATAGATACGCAGTATTTT
CASSFIDTQYF
>.|TRBV18|.|TRBJ1-1
TGTGCCAGCTCACCACCTCAGGGTACCCTTTCTGACACTGAAGCTTTCTTT
CASSPPQGTLSDTEAFF
>.|TRBV7-8|many|TRBJ2-1
TGTGCCAGCAGCAAGGACGGGGTCTCCTACAATGAGCAGTTCTTC
CASSKDGVSYNEQFF
>.|TRBV7-9|.|TRBJ2-7
TGTGCCAGCAGCTCGGACGGAAAGACCTACGAGCAGTACTTC
CASSSDGKTYEQYF
>.|TRBV19|many|TRBJ1-6
TGTGCCAGTAACAGGGTGGGTAATTCACCCCTCCACTTT
CASNRVGNSPLHF
>.|TRBV4-1|few|TRBJ1-4
TGCGCCAGCGGGGGCAGGGAAGATGAAAAACTGTTTTTT
CASGGREDEKLFF
>TRBD2|TRBV3-1|.|TRBJ2-5
TGTGCCAGCAGCCTAGGGACTAGCGGGAGGTACCAAGAGACCCAGTACTTC
CASSLGTSGRYQETQYF
>.|TRBV27|many|TRBJ1-1
TGTGCCAGCAGTTTAGTCGGGAAAAACACTGAAGCTTTCTTT
CASSLVGKNTEAFF
>.|TRBV24-1|many|TRBJ2-4
TGTGCCACAACAACTACAGGGCGCAAAAACATTCAGTACTTC
CATTTTGRKNIQYF
>.|TRBV7-9|many|TRBJ1-1
TGTGCCAGCAGCTTTGGTGGCACCATCACTGAAGCTTTCTTT
CASSFGGTITEAFF
>TRBD1|TRBV30|.|TRBJ2-4
TGTGCCGGACAGGGGTACACGAACATTCAGTACTTC
CAGQGYTNIQYF
>.|TRBV2|.|TRBJ1-5
TGTGCCAGCAGTGTCGGTCGGGTTCCCAATCAGCCCCAGCATTTT
CASSVGRVPNQPQHF
>TRBD2|TRBV4-1|.|TRBJ2-1
TGCGCCAGCAGCCGAGAAGTTAGCGGGGGGCCGGGGAGAGAGCAGTTCTTC
CASSREVSGGPGREQFF